This record concerns one T cell receptor beta chain sequence. Its target is not known. This CDR3 contains 11 residues. Germline loops: CDR1 SGHDT, CDR2 YYEEEE. The V end was cut by 3 bases, the J end by 8 bases, with 6 bases between. In the original workflow: Filtering differed for immunoSEQ, which gave only junction sequences without quality scores. The protocol was immunoSEQ multiplex PCR, while the TCRdb copy is restricted to in-frame clones and leaves out a portion. The D gene and trimming were derived from the DNA, and the V and J assignments and clone size from that table. The sample holds around 620,000 clones, approximately 95% seen once. These data belong to a study of shared clonotypes between healthy human individuals. At the level of the study: Per donor, three plates held CD4 naive cells, three held CD4 memory, two held CD8 naive and one held CD8 memory. Study results and limitations: Generation probabilities were higher for clonotypes shared across all four sorted-subset donors than for unshared ones.

CD8 cells classed as naive were CD45RO-negative and positively selected for CCR7, excluding terminally differentiated effector memory CD45RA+ cells. J is TRBJ2-1 and V is TRBV5-6; no definite D call. Material: naive CD8+ T cells sorted from blood. The receptor was isolated from a woman in her thirties in good health. The CDR3 DNA reads as TGTGCCAGCAGCTCCCGGGATGAGCAGTTCTTC. This gives the protein CASSSRDEQFF.